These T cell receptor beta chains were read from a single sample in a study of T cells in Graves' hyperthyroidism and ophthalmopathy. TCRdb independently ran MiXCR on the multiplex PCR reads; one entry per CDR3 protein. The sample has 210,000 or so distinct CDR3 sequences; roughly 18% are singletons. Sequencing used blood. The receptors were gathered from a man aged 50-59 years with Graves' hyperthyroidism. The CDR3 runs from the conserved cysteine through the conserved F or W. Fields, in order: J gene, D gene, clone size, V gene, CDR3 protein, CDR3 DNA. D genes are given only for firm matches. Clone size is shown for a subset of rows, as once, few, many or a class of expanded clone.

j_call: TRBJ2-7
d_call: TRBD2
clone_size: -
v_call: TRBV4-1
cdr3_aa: CASSQTLAGGLWEQYF
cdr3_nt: TGCGCCAGCAGCCAGACGCTAGCGGGAGGATTGTGGGAGCAGTACTTC

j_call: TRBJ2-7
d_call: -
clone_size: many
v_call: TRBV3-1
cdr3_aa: CASSLGRAGEQYF
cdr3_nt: TGTGCCAGCAGCCTGGGGCGGGCTGGCGAGCAGTACTTC

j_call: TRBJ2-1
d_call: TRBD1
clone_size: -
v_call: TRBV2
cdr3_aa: CASGPDRGYNEQFF
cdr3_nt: TGTGCCAGCGGTCCGGACAGGGGGTACAATGAGCAGTTCTTC

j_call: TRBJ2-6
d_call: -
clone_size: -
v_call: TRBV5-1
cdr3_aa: CASSLSSGYGANVLTF
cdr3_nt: TGCGCCAGCAGCTTGAGTTCTGGGTATGGGGCCAACGTCCTGACTTTC

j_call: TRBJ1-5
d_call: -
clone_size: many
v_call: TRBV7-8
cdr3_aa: CASGPRVVGQPQHF
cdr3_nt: TGTGCCAGCGGACCCAGGGTTGTTGGACAGCCCCAGCATTTT

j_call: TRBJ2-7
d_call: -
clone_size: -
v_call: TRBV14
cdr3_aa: CASSQEGWYEQYF
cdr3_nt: TGTGCCAGCAGCCAAGAAGGGTGGTACGAGCAGTACTTC

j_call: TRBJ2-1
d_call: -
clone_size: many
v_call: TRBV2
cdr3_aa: CASRGTVDGNEQFF
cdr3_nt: TGTGCCAGCAGAGGGACCGTCGACGGGAATGAGCAGTTCTTC

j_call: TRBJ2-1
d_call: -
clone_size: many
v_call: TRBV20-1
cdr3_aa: CSAGLRRASNNEQFF
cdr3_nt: TGCAGTGCTGGGCTTAGGCGGGCTTCTAACAATGAGCAGTTCTTC

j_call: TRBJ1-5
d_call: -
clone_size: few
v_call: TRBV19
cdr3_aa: CASSTDRFYSNQPQHF
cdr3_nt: TGTGCCAGTAGTACCGACAGGTTCTATAGCAATCAGCCCCAGCATTTT

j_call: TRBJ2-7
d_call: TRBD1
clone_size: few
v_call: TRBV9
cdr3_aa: CASSPKGGTGGYEQYF
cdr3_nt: TGTGCCAGCAGCCCGAAGGGGGGGACAGGGGGCTACGAGCAGTACTTC

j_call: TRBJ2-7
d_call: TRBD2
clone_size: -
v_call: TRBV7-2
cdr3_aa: CASSFAGGPYYEQYF
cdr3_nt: TGTGCCAGCAGCTTCGCGGGAGGACCTTACTACGAGCAGTACTTC

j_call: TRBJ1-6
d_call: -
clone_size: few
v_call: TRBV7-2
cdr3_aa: CASSLAGLKNSPLHF
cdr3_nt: TGTGCCAGCAGCTTAGCCGGGCTGAAAAATTCACCCCTCCACTTT

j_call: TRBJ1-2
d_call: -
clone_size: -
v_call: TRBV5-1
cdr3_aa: CASSLGSGQAGWRNGYTF
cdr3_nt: TGCGCCAGCAGCTTGGGGTCCGGGCAGGCCGGCTGGAGGAATGGCTACACCTTC

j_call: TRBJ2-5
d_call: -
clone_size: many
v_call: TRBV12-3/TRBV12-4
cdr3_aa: CASRPHGQETQYF
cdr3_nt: TGTGCCAGCAGGCCCCACGGTCAAGAGACCCAGTACTTC

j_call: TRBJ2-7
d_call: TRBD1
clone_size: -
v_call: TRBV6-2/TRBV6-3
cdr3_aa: CASRYLGTGVQYEQYF
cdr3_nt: TGTGCCAGCAGATACCTCGGGACAGGGGTTCAGTACGAGCAGTACTTC

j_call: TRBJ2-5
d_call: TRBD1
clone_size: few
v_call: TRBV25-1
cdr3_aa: CASSVSGTGQETQYF
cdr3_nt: TGTGCCAGCAGTGTCTCTGGGACAGGCCAAGAGACCCAGTACTTC

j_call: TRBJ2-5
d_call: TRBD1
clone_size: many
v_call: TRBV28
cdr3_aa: CASSTTPDRTIATQYF
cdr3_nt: TGTGCCAGCAGTACGACCCCGGACAGGACCATAGCGACCCAGTACTTC

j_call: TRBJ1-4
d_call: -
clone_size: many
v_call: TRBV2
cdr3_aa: CASTRQRIGVEKLFF
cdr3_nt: TGTGCCAGCACGCGACAAAGAATCGGGGTCGAAAAACTGTTTTTT

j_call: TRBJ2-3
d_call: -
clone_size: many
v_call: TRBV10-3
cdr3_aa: CAISESRAFGTDTQYF
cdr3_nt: TGTGCCATCAGTGAGTCTAGGGCTTTTGGCACAGATACGCAGTATTTT

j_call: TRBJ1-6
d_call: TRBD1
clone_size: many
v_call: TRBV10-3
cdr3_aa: CATEVGQGNSPLHF
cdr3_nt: TGTGCCACCGAGGTCGGACAGGGGAATTCACCCCTCCACTTT

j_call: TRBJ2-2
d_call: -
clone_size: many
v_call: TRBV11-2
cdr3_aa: CASSFLTRNTEELFF
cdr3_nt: TGTGCCAGCAGCTTTTTGACTCGGAACACCGAGGAGCTGTTTTTT

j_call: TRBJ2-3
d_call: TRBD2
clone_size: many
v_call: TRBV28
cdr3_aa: CASSYGGAGSPRGQYF
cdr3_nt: TGTGCCAGCAGTTATGGAGGAGCGGGATCTCCGCGGGGGCAGTATTTT

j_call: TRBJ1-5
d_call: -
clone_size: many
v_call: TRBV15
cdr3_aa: CATSRGLGLSNQPQHF
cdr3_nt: TGTGCCACCAGCAGAGGTTTGGGTTTAAGCAATCAGCCCCAGCATTTT

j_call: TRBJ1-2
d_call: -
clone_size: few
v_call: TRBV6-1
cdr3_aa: CASSSVMQGVNTF
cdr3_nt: TGTGCCAGCAGTTCCGTTATGCAGGGTGTGAACACCTTC

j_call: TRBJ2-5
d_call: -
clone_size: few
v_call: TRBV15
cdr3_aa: CATSRAGARETQYF
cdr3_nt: TGTGCCACCAGCAGAGCAGGGGCCCGCGAGACCCAGTACTTC

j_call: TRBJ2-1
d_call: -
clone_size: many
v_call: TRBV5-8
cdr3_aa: CASSLAPTRGSYNEQFF
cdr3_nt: TGTGCCAGCAGCTTGGCGCCGACCAGGGGCTCCTACAATGAGCAGTTCTTC

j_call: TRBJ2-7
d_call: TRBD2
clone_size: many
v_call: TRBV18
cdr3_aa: CASSPGTSGSYREQYF
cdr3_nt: TGTGCCAGCTCACCTGGGACTAGCGGGAGCTACCGCGAGCAGTACTTC

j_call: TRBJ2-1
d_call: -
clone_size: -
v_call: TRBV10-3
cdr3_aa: CAISPPGGWDEQFF
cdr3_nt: TGTGCCATCAGTCCGCCTGGGGGGTGGGATGAGCAGTTCTTC

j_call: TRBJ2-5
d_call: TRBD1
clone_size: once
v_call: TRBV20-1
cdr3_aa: CSAAVDREEETQYF
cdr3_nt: TGCAGTGCCGCTGTGGACAGGGAAGAAGAGACCCAGTACTTC

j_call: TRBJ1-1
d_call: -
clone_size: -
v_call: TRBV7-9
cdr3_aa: CASSLESVTEAFF
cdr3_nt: TGTGCCAGCAGCTTAGAATCGGTAACTGAAGCTTTCTTT

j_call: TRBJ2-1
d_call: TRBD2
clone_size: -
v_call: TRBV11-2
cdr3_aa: CASSQRWASGGLNEQFF
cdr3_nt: TGTGCCAGCAGCCAAAGGTGGGCTAGCGGGGGTCTTAATGAGCAGTTCTTC

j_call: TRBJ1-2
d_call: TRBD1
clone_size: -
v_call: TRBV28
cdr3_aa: CASSQRDRGHLFAF
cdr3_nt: TGTGCCAGCAGCCAACGGGACAGGGGGCATCTGTTCGCCTTC

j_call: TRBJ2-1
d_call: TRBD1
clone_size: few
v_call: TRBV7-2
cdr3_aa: CASSSDRRGEQFF
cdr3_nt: TGTGCCAGCAGCTCGGACAGGCGAGGAGAACAGTTCTTC

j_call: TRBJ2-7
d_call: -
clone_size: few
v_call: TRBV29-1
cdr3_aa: CSVGATSTEQYF
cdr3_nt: TGCAGCGTTGGCGCAACTAGTACCGAGCAGTACTTC

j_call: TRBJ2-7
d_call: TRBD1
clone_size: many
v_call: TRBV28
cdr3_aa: CASSPDRELDEQYF
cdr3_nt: TGTGCCAGCAGCCCGGACAGGGAATTGGACGAGCAGTACTTC

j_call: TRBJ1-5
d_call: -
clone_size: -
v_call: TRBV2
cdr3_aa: CASSPAGQPQHF
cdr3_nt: TGTGCCAGCAGTCCAGCGGGTCAGCCCCAGCATTTT

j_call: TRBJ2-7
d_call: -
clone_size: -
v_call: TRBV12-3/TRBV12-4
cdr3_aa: CASSLGGRAEQYF
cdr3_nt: TGTGCCAGCAGTTTAGGGGGGCGGGCCGAGCAGTACTTC

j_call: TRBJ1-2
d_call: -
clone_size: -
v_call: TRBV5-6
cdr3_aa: CASSLGGSAYGHTF
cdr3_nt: TGTGCCAGCAGCTTGGGGGGCTCGGCCTATGGCCACACCTTC

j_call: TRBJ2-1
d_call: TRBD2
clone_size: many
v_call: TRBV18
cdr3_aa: CASSPGLAGVNEQFF
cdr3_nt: TGTGCCAGCAGCCCGGGACTAGCGGGAGTAAATGAGCAGTTCTTC

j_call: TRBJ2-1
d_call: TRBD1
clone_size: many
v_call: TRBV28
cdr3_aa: CASRDWTGDNEQFF
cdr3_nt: TGTGCCAGCCGTGATTGGACAGGGGACAATGAGCAGTTCTTC

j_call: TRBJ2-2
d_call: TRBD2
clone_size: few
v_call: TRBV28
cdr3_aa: CASPGLAGPGELFF
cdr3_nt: TGTGCCAGCCCAGGACTAGCGGGGCCCGGGGAGCTGTTTTTT

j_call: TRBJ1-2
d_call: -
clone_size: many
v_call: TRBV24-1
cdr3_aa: CATSDLGRSWGYTF
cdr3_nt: TGTGCCACCAGTGACCTTGGGCGTTCCTGGGGCTACACCTTC

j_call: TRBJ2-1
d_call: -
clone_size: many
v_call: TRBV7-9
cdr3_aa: CASSLALGTGNEQFF
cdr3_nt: TGTGCCAGCAGCTTAGCCCTAGGTACCGGGAATGAGCAGTTCTTC

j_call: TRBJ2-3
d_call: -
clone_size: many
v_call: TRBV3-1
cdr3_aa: CASSLSQGRYGTDTQYF
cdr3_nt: TGTGCCAGCAGCCTGTCTCAGGGTCGGTATGGCACAGATACGCAGTATTTT

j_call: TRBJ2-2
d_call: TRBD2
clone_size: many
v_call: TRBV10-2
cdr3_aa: CATKGLAGDVTGELFF
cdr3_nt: TGCGCCACCAAGGGACTAGCGGGAGATGTTACCGGGGAGCTGTTTTTT

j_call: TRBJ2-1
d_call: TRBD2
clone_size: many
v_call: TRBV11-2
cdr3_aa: CASSLGLAGYEQFF
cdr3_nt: TGTGCCAGCAGCCTAGGACTAGCGGGATATGAGCAGTTCTTC